The 31 T cell receptor beta chains given below trace back to one sample, sequenced in a study of identical twins. TCRdb recomputed calls from the 5' RACE reads with MiXCR, one row per CDR3 protein. Of under 350,000 distinct CDR3 sequences listed, roughly 10% are singletons. A further study also used this sample, focusing on yellow fever vaccine responses in identical twins.

The source material was CD8+ T cells sorted from blood. The receptors stem from a young woman in good health.

This clonotype was observed a handful of times. The genes are TRBV7-2 and TRBJ2-3; D call uncertain. The CDR3 loop spans 13 amino acids. The germline CDR1 and CDR2 sequences are SGHTA and FQGNSA. Between the trimmed V and J ends, which lost 5 bases and 4 bases, there was a span of 10 bases. CDR3: CASSPIIPDTQYF. The CDR3 coding sequence is TGTGCCAGCAGCCCCATAATCCCAGATACGCAGTATTTT.

This clonotype was seen a few times. This chain links TRBV4-1 with TRBJ2-2; D is unresolved. Trimming removed 2 bases from V and 11 bases from J, with 12 bases in between. The CDR3 consists of 13 residues. Germline values: CDR1 MGHRA, CDR2 YSYEKL. The CDR3 DNA reads as TGCGCCAGCAGCCAAAAGCATGGGGAAGAGCTGTTTTTT. As protein: CASSQKHGEELFF.

This clonotype showed up many times. The chain carries TRBV3-1 and TRBJ2-2; 7 bases map to TRBD1. The CDR3 extends over 13 amino acids. Germline V gene sequence: CDR1 LGHDT, CDR2 YNNKEL (reference sequence). Trimming cost V 4 bases and J 4 bases; bases outside gene matches: 0. The CDR3 bases are TGTGCCAGCAGCCGGGACAGCACCGGGGAGCTGTTTTTT. Translation: CASSRDSTGELFF.

This clonotype occurred a few times. This chain uses TRBV7-8 with TRBJ2-2; 9 bases fit TRBD2. Germline trimming cut 5 bases from V and 7 bases from J; bases unmatched to any gene: 14. There are 17 residues in the CDR3. The germline V gene encodes CDR1 SGHVS and CDR2 FQNEAQ. CDR3 amino acids: CASSVGTSPRGYGELFF. CDR3 bases: TGTGCCAGCAGCGTCGGGACTAGCCCGCGGGGTTACGGGGAGCTGTTTTTT.

This clonotype came up a few times. V gene TRBV30 combines with J gene TRBJ2-7, with a weak D call TRBD1 (6 bases). This CDR3 is built from 13 residues. The germline V and J ends were trimmed by 7 bases and 3 bases, with 16 bases remaining between them. The germline V gene encodes CDR1 GTSNPN and CDR2 SVGIG (reference sequence). The CDR3 is CASDSTGNYEQYF. The CDR3 nucleotides are TGTGCCTCTGACAGCACAGGGAACTACGAGCAGTACTTC.

J is TRBJ2-7 and V is TRBV4-3, with 15 bases fitting TRBD2. Germline values: CDR1 LGHNA, CDR2 YSLEER. V lost 0 bases, J lost 5 bases, and 14 bases stayed unmatched. The CDR3 totals 20 residues. The CDR3 loop reads CASSQDRGLAGGPSGNEQYF. The CDR3 DNA is TGCGCCAGCAGCCAAGATCGGGGACTAGCGGGAGGCCCCTCGGGGAACGAGCAGTACTTC.

This clonotype was seen ten or more times. V is TRBV20-1 and J is TRBJ2-1, with D possibly matching TRBD1 (5 bases). Deletions cut 3 bases from V and 9 bases from J, with 15 bases between. The CDR3 contains 13 residues. Germline V gives CDR1 DFQATT, CDR2 SNEGSKA (reference sequence). The CDR3 region has the DNA TGCAGTGCTAGTCAGGGTCTTTTCCTTGAGCAGTTCTTC. Residues: CSASQGLFLEQFF.

This clonotype turned up a few times. The chain couples TRBV28 to TRBJ1-6, with D unclear. From germline, CDR1 is MDHEN and CDR2 SYDVKM. V was cut by 5 bases and J by 0 bases, with 20 bases left in between. The CDR3 runs to 19 residues. Here the CDR3 DNA reads TGTGCCAGCAGTAAAACTCCACATTTAACAAGCTCCTATAATTCACCCCTCCACTTT. The encoded protein is CASSKTPHLTSSYNSPLHF.

This clonotype was detected many times. The J gene is TRBJ2-2, the V gene TRBV5-8, with 9 bases lining up with TRBD1. Per the germline V gene, CDR1 is SGHTS and CDR2 is YDEGEE. V was clipped by 5 bases and J by 9 bases; unmatched bases: 11. The CDR3 totals 15 residues. This CDR3 is CASRSGQGSSRELFF. The CDR3 DNA follows: TGTGCCAGCAGGTCGGGACAGGGCTCTAGCCGGGAGCTGTTTTTT.

The chain carries TRBV15 and TRBJ2-3, with 10 bases fitting TRBD2. Germline V gene data show CDR1 as LNHNV and CDR2 as YYDKDF (reference sequence). The CDR3 length is 18 residues. Unmatched junction bases numbered 18, after V lost 10 bases and J lost 2 bases. For the CDR3, the DNA is TGTGCCATCTGCAGAGGACTAGCGGAGACTCCTTACACAGATACGCAGTATTTT. It yields the protein CAICRGLAETPYTDTQYF.

This clonotype was found many times. The chain couples TRBV19 to TRBJ1-1; D not resolved. V lost 3 bases and J 5 bases, leaving 7 bases between the germline ends. The CDR3 extends over 12 amino acids. Germline values: CDR1 LNHDA, CDR2 SQIVND (reference sequence). The CDR3 here is CASSIAETEAFF. In DNA form, the CDR3 reads TGTGCCAGTAGTATTGCGGAAACTGAAGCTTTCTTT.

This clonotype showed up many times. This chain connects TRBV4-3 to TRBJ2-3; 7 bases are a match to TRBD1. There are 17 residues in the CDR3. Trimming removed 0 bases from V and 4 bases from J; junction bases left unmatched: 10. Per germline, CDR1 LGHNA and CDR2 YSLEER. Written as DNA, the CDR3 is TGCGCCAGCAGCCAAGAAAGAGACAGGGAGTGGGCAGATACGCAGTATTTT. Its protein is CASSQERDREWADTQYF.

The chain recombines TRBV12-3 or TRBV12-4 with TRBJ1-1; D may be TRBD1 (6 bases). This CDR3 has 13 residues. Trimming took off 3 bases at V and 8 bases at J, with 13 bases between the two ends. CDR3 nucleotides: TGTGCCAGCAGTTTTACCAGGGGCCGGGAAGCTTTCTTT. Protein sequence: CASSFTRGREAFF.

Ten or more counts support this clonotype. The gene calls are TRBV20-1 and TRBJ2-1, with a possible D match to TRBD2 (6 bases). Germline V gene data show CDR1 as DFQATT and CDR2 as SNEGSKA (reference sequence). There are 14 residues in the CDR3. The V end lost 3 bases, the J end lost 8 bases, and 17 bases lay between the germline ends. CDR3 sequence (DNA): TGCAGTGCTAGTTCCGCGGAGGGGACGTATGAGCAGTTCTTC. Translating gives CSASSAEGTYEQFF.

Many counts were recorded for this clonotype. The chain combines TRBV13 with TRBJ2-2, with 10 bases identical to TRBD2. J lost 2 bases, V lost 5 bases, and 5 bases had no gene match. Germline V gene data show CDR1 as PRHDT and CDR2 as FYEKMQ (reference sequence). CDR3 size: 16 residues. The chain's CDR3 is CASSLGLARNTGELFF. CDR3 coding DNA: TGTGCCAGCAGCCTGGGACTAGCGAGAAACACCGGGGAGCTGTTTTTT.

This clonotype has a count of ten or more. The chain recombines TRBV7-3 with TRBJ2-1; 16 bases match TRBD2. The CDR3 is made up of 18 amino acids. From germline, CDR1 is SGHTA and CDR2 FQGTGA. V lost 1 base and J lost 8; bases outside the gene matches: 8. The DNA of the CDR3 is TGTGCCAGCAGCTTAAGAGGGACTAGCGGGGGGGCCTGGGATGAGCAGTTCTTC. Its protein is CASSLRGTSGGAWDEQFF.

This chain uses TRBV19 with TRBJ1-1, with TRBD1 matching 9 bases. V shed 4 bases, J shed 2 bases, and the junction held 5 bases outside the gene matches. The CDR3 contains 15 residues. Germline V lookup: CDR1 LNHDA, CDR2 SQIVND (reference sequence). The CDR3 protein is CASSRRTGANTEAFF. Here the CDR3 DNA reads TGTGCCAGTAGTAGGAGGACAGGGGCCAACACTGAAGCTTTCTTT. Complete variable domain (other parts from reference TRBV19 and TRBJ1-1): DGGITQSPKYLFRKEGQNVTLSCEQNLNHDAMYWYRQDPGQGLRLIYYSQIVNDFQKGDIAEGYSVSREKKESFPLTVTSAQKNPTAFYLCASSRRTGANTEAFFGQGTRLTVV.

Details on this clonotype: This may be a read error: a much more frequent sequence differs by one nucleotide. No conserved phenylalanine or tryptophan is present at the end of the CDR3, so a read error is the likely explanation. CDR3 loop: CASSSIIGQPSNEQFS. CDR3 in DNA: TGTGCCAGCAGTTCAATAATAGGACAGCCCTCCAATGAGCAGTTCTCC. The chain carries TRBV2 and TRBJ2-1, with D maybe TRBD1 (6 bases). Germline-derived CDR1 and CDR2 are SNHLY and FYNNEI. Between the trimmed V and J ends, which lost 5 bases and 6 bases, there was a span of 20 bases. The CDR3 totals 16 residues.

This clonotype was seen only a few times. V gene TRBV7-9 combines with J gene TRBJ1-5, with 10 nucleotides matching TRBD1. The CDR3 loop spans 16 amino acids. Germline V gene data show CDR1 as SEHNR and CDR2 as FQNEAQ (reference sequence). The V segment lost 1 base and the J segment 6 bases; nucleotides outside the gene matches: 6. CDR3 residues: CASSLGGQGFIQPQHF. Here the CDR3 DNA reads TGTGCCAGCAGCTTAGGGGGACAGGGGTTTATTCAGCCCCAGCATTTT.

This clonotype was seen only a few times. The genes are TRBV25-1 and TRBJ2-1, with TRBD2 as a possible D gene (7 bases). CDR3 size: 15 residues. With 5 bases removed from V and 7 bases from J, the gap between germline ends came to 18 bases. Germline CDR1 is MGHDK and CDR2 is SYGVNS. Written as DNA, the CDR3 is TGTGCCAGCAGTCCACGGGGGGCGCGCTGGAATGAGCAGTTCTTC. This translates into CASSPRGARWNEQFF. Looking up the rest from reference TRBV25-1 and TRBJ2-1 gives the full variable domain: EADIYQTPRYLVIGTGKKITLECSQTMGHDKMYWYQQDPGMELHLIHYSYGVNSTEKGDLSSESTVSRIRTEHFPLTLESARPSHTSQYLCASSPRGARWNEQFFGPGTRLTVL.

This clonotype showed up just a few times. The V and J genes are TRBV27 and TRBJ2-7; D is perhaps TRBD2 (5 bases). Trimming left V 3 bases short and J 5 bases short, with 11 bases between. CDR3 length: 13 amino acids. Per germline, CDR1 MNHEY and CDR2 SMNVEV (reference sequence). As DNA, the CDR3 is TGTGCCAGCAGTTTCGGCGGACTTGACGAGCAGTACTTC. It encodes CASSFGGLDEQYF.

This clonotype was counted at least ten times. V is TRBV2 and J is TRBJ2-3; D remains ambiguous. V was clipped by 5 bases and J by 1 base, with 7 bases between them. Germline CDR1 reads SNHLY; CDR2 reads FYNNEI. The CDR3 contains 13 residues. The DNA of the CDR3 is TGTGCCAGCAGTTACGGACGCACAGATACGCAGTATTTT. It encodes CASSYGRTDTQYF. Full variable domain (rest looked up from reference TRBV2 and TRBJ2-3): EPEVTQTPSHQVTQMGQEVILRCVPISNHLYFYWYRQILGQKVEFLVSFYNNEISEKSEIFDDQFSVERPDGSNFTLKIRSTKLEDSAMYFCASSYGRTDTQYFGPGTRLTVL.

This clonotype was detected many times. The chain links TRBV21-1 to TRBJ1-2; the tabulated D call, TRBD1, remains unverified against the DNA. TRBV21-1 is a pseudogene segment. The CDR3 consists of 16 residues. The CDR3 DNA sequence: TGTGCCAGCAGCAAAGGGGCGGGGGGCGGATTCTATGGCTACACCTTC. Translated: CASSKGAGGGFYGYTF.

This clonotype was counted many times. V usage is TRBV7-8 and J usage is TRBJ2-7, with 10 bases lining up with TRBD2. This CDR3 comprises 15 residues. V was pared by 1 base and J by 3 bases, with 3 bases of the junction left unmatched. The germline V gene has CDR1 SGHVS and CDR2 FQNEAQ. The CDR3 is CASSLELAGFYEQYF. The CDR3 DNA follows: TGTGCCAGCAGCTTAGAACTAGCGGGATTCTACGAGCAGTACTTC.

The J gene is TRBJ2-7, the V gene TRBV7-9, with 10 bases lining up with TRBD1. The CDR3 sequence is 16 residues long. In germline, CDR1 is SEHNR, CDR2 FQNEAQ (reference sequence). Trimming cost V 10 bases and J 2 bases; bases outside gene matches: 14. The CDR3 nucleotides read TGTGCCACCGAGATACCAGACAGGGGGCCTACCTACGAGCAGTACTTC. Protein sequence: CATEIPDRGPTYEQYF.

The count of this clonotype is one. One base away lies a much larger clone, so this may be a sequencing read error. The J gene is TRBJ2-1, the V gene TRBV7-2; possible D gene TRBD2, 6 bases. V was pared by 1 base and J by 11 bases, with 21 bases between. This CDR3 is 16 amino acids long. Germline CDR1 reads SGHTA; CDR2 reads FQGNSA. CDR3 in amino acids: CASSLGSRVGGIKQFF. In DNA form, the CDR3 reads TGTGCCAGCAGCTTAGGCTCGAGAGTTGGGGGGATTAAGCAGTTCTTC.

V and J are TRBV6-2 or TRBV6-3 and TRBJ2-1; D perhaps matches TRBD1 (6 bases). The V end lost 5 bases, the J end lost 4 bases, and 12 bases lay between the germline ends. This CDR3 comprises 14 residues. The V gene's germline CDR1 is MNHEY and CDR2 SVGEGT. The DNA of the CDR3 is TGTGCCAGCAGTCAATGGGACAATTACAATGAGCAGTTCTTC. Translating gives CASSQWDNYNEQFF.

Ten or more counts support this clonotype. The chain combines TRBV5-1 with TRBJ2-1, with 11 bases aligning to TRBD2. The CDR3 has 17 residues. J gave up 3 bases and V 1 base, and 6 bases lay outside the gene matches. CDR1 SGHRS and CDR2 YFSETQ come from the germline V gene. Here the CDR3 reads CASSLPLAGGVYNEQFF. The CDR3 nucleotides are TGCGCCAGCAGCTTGCCCCTAGCGGGAGGCGTCTACAATGAGCAGTTCTTC.

The rearrangement links TRBV10-2 to TRBJ2-1; TRBD2 matches at 7 bases. Germline-derived CDR1 and CDR2 are WSHSY and SAAADI. J lost 3 bases, V lost 3 bases, and 2 bases had no gene match. This CDR3 has 14 amino acids. The CDR3 region has the DNA TGCGCCAGCAGTGAAGAGCGGGACTACAATGAGCAGTTCTTC. As protein: CASSEERDYNEQFF.

This chain joins TRBV4-1 and TRBJ1-5; the D is unclear. Germline V CDR1 and CDR2: MGHRA, YSYEKL. The length of the CDR3 is 16 residues. V was pared by 1 base and J by 0 bases, with 10 bases between. CDR3 sequence reads: CASSQVPTDSNQPQHF. Written as DNA, the CDR3 is TGCGCCAGCAGCCAAGTTCCAACAGATAGCAATCAGCCCCAGCATTTT.

This clonotype turned up a few times. The chain recombines TRBV18 with TRBJ2-7, with a possible D match to TRBD2 (7 bases). Germline CDR1 reads KGHSH; CDR2 reads LQKENI. This CDR3 comprises 13 residues. V was shortened by 2 bases and J by 5 bases, with 10 bases between the two germline ends. This CDR3 is CASSPAGAHEQYF. The CDR3 bases are TGTGCCAGCTCACCAGCGGGGGCCCACGAGCAGTACTTC.